The TCR beta chain described here comes from a study of blood T cell repertoires in COVID-19 (dated by TCRdb to 2020 to 2021). About the full investigation: The collaborator samples originated in the United States, Italy and Spain and spanned the acute and convalescent phases of COVID-19. The prospective study material was composed of cDNA or gDNA derived from T cells, B-cell-depleted T cells, or PBMCs. A freely available public database, intended as a resource for researchers studying the immune response to SARS-CoV-2, is where the repertoires were released. Subjects who had been exposed to COVID-19, were actively infected with it, or had recovered from it provided the deeply sampled blood TCRbeta repertoires that made up the dataset. Sample metadata almost always included a de-identified subject ID, COVID-19 status, age in years and sex. The samples were drawn from two sources: the first 160 participants of the ongoing ImmuneRACE study, and 1,254 subjects contributed by 6 global collaborators. Where available, HLA class I and class II types were taken from metadata supplied by the sample provider and were not determined by assay-based typing. The investigation overall reported the following: How much clinical and demographic metadata was included differed by source and by participant, and the metadata was provided uncurated.

TCRbeta CDR3 regions were amplified from genomic DNA by means of the immunoSEQ Assay, a bias-controlled multiplex PCR. The original methods were these. Nucleated cell counts per sample were estimated from amplification of reference gene primers within the assay. To quantify the absolute abundance of each unique TCRbeta CDR3 rearrangement, sequence reads were collapsed and filtered. For each sample, productive Simpson clonality was calculated as the square root of Simpson's diversity index over productive rearrangements. Imported from immuneACCESS, the table was reduced by TCRdb to in-frame sequences with V and J called. These copies leave out some clones; in studies compared against another copy, an unresolved V gene accounts for under half, and the cause of the remainder is not known. That table gives V, J and clone size, and the DNA gave D and trimming. The sample table lists around 56,000 clones, about nine tenths of them with a count of one. The ten largest clonotypes hold about 16% of the sample.

CDR1 and CDR2 were assigned from the germline V gene as MNHNS and SASEGT. From cysteine to phenylalanine, the CDR3 is 16 amino acids long. Left in the record is the CDR3 DNA by itself, 48 bases read in frame from the first base. V drops 0 bases and J drops 0 bases, leaving 11 bases in between. Whole blood was collected in K2EDTA tubes by collaborating institutions according to the institutions' own protocols. For TCRbeta analysis, collaborators shipped samples as frozen whole blood, isolated PBMCs, or DNA extracted from either of those sample types. Of note for this clone: No cognate antigen has been identified for it. The input lacks base qualities; no much larger clone sits a single base away.

The receptor was isolated from a man older than 75 with acute or convalescent COVID-19. The sequenced material came from peripheral blood. The chain couples TRBV6-1 to TRBJ1-1; tentative D gene TRBD1, with 6 bases matching. At the DNA level, the sequence is TGTGCCAGCAGTGAAGCAGGGGGTGGGTTGAACACTGAAGCTTTCTTT. Its protein is CASSEAGGGLNTEAFF.